The 21 T cell receptor beta chains in this list originate from one sample, sequenced in a study of T cell changes during pregnancy in multiple sclerosis. Sequencing used immunoSEQ multiplex PCR; TCRdb keeps in-frame clones, though not all of them. Here the sample spans tens of thousands of clones, 80% to 90% being singletons. Sequencing was performed on CD8+ T cells from peripheral blood mononuclear cells, taken in the second trimester of pregnancy. The receptor source for this set is a female donor with multiple sclerosis, enrolled in a pregnancy study.

This clone was detected only a few times. The J gene is TRBJ1-5, the V gene TRBV9, with 7 bases matching TRBD1. Germline V CDR1 and CDR2: SGDLS, YYNGEE. V lost 2 bases, J lost 6 bases, and 8 bases stayed unmatched. The CDR3 sequence is 15 residues long. CDR3 bases: TGTGCCAGCAGCGTCGGAGGGGGCGCGGGTCAGCCCCAGCATTTT. It encodes CASSVGGGAGQPQHF.

The V gene is TRBV5-6, the J gene TRBJ2-3, with TRBD2 identical over 8 bases. Germline V gives CDR1 SGHDT, CDR2 YYEEEE. Unmatched junction bases numbered 4, after V lost 0 bases and J lost 1 base. The CDR3 runs 16 residues. CDR3 sequence: CASSLERGLGTDTQYF. The CDR3 DNA follows: TGTGCCAGCAGCTTGGAGCGGGGGCTCGGCACAGATACGCAGTATTTT.

The chain recombines TRBV27 with TRBJ2-7, with 8 bases lining up with TRBD1. Germline V gene data show CDR1 as MNHEY and CDR2 as SMNVEV (reference sequence). The CDR3 has 13 amino acids. The V gene end was trimmed by 4 bases and the J gene end by 5 bases; junction bases not matched to a gene: 4. As DNA, the CDR3 is TGTGCCAGCAGTTCGGACAGGGAGGACGAGCAGTACTTC. This gives the protein CASSSDREDEQYF.

The chain employs TRBV7-3 and TRBJ1-3; the match to TRBD1 covers 9 bases. The CDR3 sequence is 14 residues long. The V gene's germline CDR1 is SGHTA and CDR2 FQGTGA. Trimming at V came to 5 bases and at J to 8 bases, leaving 7 bases not matched to a gene. DNA of the CDR3: TGTGCCAGCAGCCTCACAGGGGGCCTAGACACCATATATTTT. Protein product: CASSLTGGLDTIYF.

The rearrangement links TRBV21-1 to TRBJ2-3; TRBD2, the table's D call, lacks a check against the DNA. TRBV21-1 is termed a pseudogene. CDR3 length equals 15 residues. The CDR3 region is CASSKTSGSTDTQYF. In DNA form, the CDR3 reads TGTGCCAGCAGCAAGACTAGCGGGAGCACAGATACGCAGTATTTT.

Note on this clone: Different DNA sequences within this sample yield the same CDR3. The chain combines TRBV29-1 with TRBJ2-7; TRBD1 agrees at 11 bases. The CDR3 length is 13 residues. V lost 7 bases, J lost 3 bases, and 5 bases stayed unmatched. Per the germline V gene, CDR1 is SQVTM and CDR2 is ANQGSEA. Here the CDR3 reads CSAGTGGLYEQYF. Written as DNA, the CDR3 is TGCAGCGCCGGGACAGGGGGGCTCTACGAGCAGTACTTC.

This clone was seen more than once but under ten times. This sequence joins TRBV10-3 and TRBJ1-6, with 9 bases aligning to TRBD1. J gave up 6 bases and V 5 bases, and 11 bases lay outside the gene matches. Germline-derived CDR1 and CDR2 are ENHRY and SYGVKD. CDR3 size: 17 residues. CDR3 sequence: CAISTPGTGSVNSPLHF. The CDR3 bases are TGTGCCATCAGTACCCCCGGGACAGGGAGCGTTAATTCACCCCTCCACTTT.

The rearrangement links TRBV5-6 to TRBJ1-3; D unclear. The CDR3 consists of 17 residues. CDR1 and CDR2 from the germline V gene are SGHDT and YYEEEE. The ends were cut back, 4 bases at V and 2 bases at J, with 19 bases in the middle. Here the CDR3 DNA reads TGTGCCAGCAGCAGCAACTTAGAGCTCCTTCCTGGAAACACCATATATTTT. Translation gives CASSSNLELLPGNTIYF. The variable domain in full, with the rest retrieved from reference TRBV5-6 and TRBJ1-3, is DAGVTQSPTHLIKTRGQQVTLRCSPKSGHDTVSWYQQALGQGPQFIFQYYEEEERQRGNFPDRFSGHQFPNYSSELNVNALLLGDSALYLCASSSNLELLPGNTIYFGEGSWLTVV.

This chain connects TRBV6-1 to TRBJ1-3, with a possible D match to TRBD1 (5 bases). The CDR3 is made up of 15 amino acids. Germline V gene data show CDR1 as MNHNS and CDR2 as SASEGT. The V gene lost 3 bases and the J gene lost 0 bases, with 9 bases spanning the gap. In nucleotides, the CDR3 is TGTGCCAGCAGTGATTTAACAGGCTCTGGAAACACCATATATTTT. It specifies CASSDLTGSGNTIYF.

The genes are TRBV16 and TRBJ1-3; weak D call: TRBD1 (6 bases). Germline loops: CDR1 KGHSY, CDR2 FQNENV. The length of the CDR3 is 17 residues. Trimming took 0 bases from V and 4 from J, leaving 16 bases between them. CDR3 coding DNA: TGTGCCAGCAGCCAATCCACAGGGTGGTTTTCAGGAAACACCATATATTTT. Its protein is CASSQSTGWFSGNTIYF.

V usage is TRBV30 and J usage is TRBJ1-4; possibly TRBD1 for D (5 bases). The V and J ends lost 5 bases and 5 bases respectively, with 18 bases between them. CDR1 is GTSNPN and CDR2 is SVGIG in the germline V gene (reference sequence). CDR3 size: 15 residues. The CDR3 DNA reads as TGTGCCTGGGGGGGGGAAGACAGTCAGAATGAAAAACTGTTTTTT. Its translation is CAWGGEDSQNEKLFF.

The rearrangement uses TRBV7-3 and TRBJ2-1; TRBD2 matches 7 bases. Germline V gene sequence: CDR1 SGHTA, CDR2 FQGTGA. After removal of 2 bases from V and 5 bases from J, the junction contained 12 bases not matched to a gene. The CDR3 spans 17 residues. As DNA, the CDR3 is TGTGCCAGCAGCTTAGCGAGTTTGGGGACTAAGAACAATGAGCAGTTCTTC. Protein sequence: CASSLASLGTKNNEQFF.

This rearrangement joins TRBV2 to TRBJ2-7; 10 positions match TRBD2. Germline lookup yields CDR1 SNHLY and CDR2 FYNNEI. Trimming at V came to 3 bases and at J to 1 base, leaving 3 bases not matched to a gene. The length of the CDR3 is 15 residues. CDR3 sequence (DNA): TGTGCCAGCAGTGATGGGGGACTAGCGTCCTACGAGCAGTACTTC. This encodes CASSDGGLASYEQYF.

This chain joins TRBV6-6 and TRBJ2-5; D might be TRBD2 (6 bases). The CDR3 has 14 amino acids. Germline loops: CDR1 MNHNY, CDR2 SVGAGI (reference sequence). The V gene lost 0 bases and the J gene lost 4 bases, with 9 bases spanning the gap. The CDR3 is CASSYSEGAETQYF. CDR3 in DNA: TGTGCCAGCAGTTACTCGGAGGGAGCAGAGACCCAGTACTTC.

The chain uses TRBV11-1 and TRBJ2-7, with D hard to call. V gave up 3 bases and J gave up 7 bases, with 10 bases separating them. CDR1 is SGHAT and CDR2 is FQDESV in the germline V gene (reference sequence). This CDR3 has 12 residues. For the CDR3, the DNA is TGTGCCAGCAGCTTCACGGGTCGGGAGCAGTACTTC. It yields the protein CASSFTGREQYF.

The chain employs TRBV5-6 and TRBJ1-1, with unresolved D. Looked up from germline, CDR1 is SGHDT and CDR2 is YYEEEE. This CDR3 spans 13 amino acids. V lost 0 bases and J lost 0, with 3 bases in between. CDR3 in DNA: TGTGCCAGCAGCTTGGCTTTGAACACTGAAGCTTTCTTT. Its translation: CASSLALNTEAFF. The full variable domain, its missing parts supplied by reference TRBV5-6 and TRBJ1-1, is DAGVTQSPTHLIKTRGQQVTLRCSPKSGHDTVSWYQQALGQGPQFIFQYYEEEERQRGNFPDRFSGHQFPNYSSELNVNALLLGDSALYLCASSLALNTEAFFGQGTRLTVV.

This chain connects TRBV11-2 to TRBJ1-1; TRBD1 might be the D (5 bases). CDR1 is SGHAT and CDR2 is FQNNGV in the germline V gene. The ends were cut back, 5 bases at V and 3 bases at J, with 16 bases in the middle. The CDR3 runs to 15 residues. Written as DNA, the CDR3 is TGTGCCAGCAGCGCCAAGACCCAGGGTTACACTGAAGCTTTCTTT. This translates into CASSAKTQGYTEAFF.

V usage is TRBV15 and J usage is TRBJ1-1; D is undetermined. The germline V and J ends were trimmed by 0 bases and 7 bases, with 12 bases remaining between them. Per the germline V gene, CDR1 is LNHNV and CDR2 is YYDKDF (reference sequence). This CDR3 is 14 amino acids long. The CDR3 DNA follows: TGTGCCACCAGCAGAGATGCCAGAATCCATGAAGCTTTCTTT. Protein product: CATSRDARIHEAFF.

A single count supports this clone. The chain couples TRBV28 to TRBJ2-1; D may be TRBD1 (5 bases). V was cut by 2 bases and J by 7 bases, with 12 bases left in between. This CDR3 is 14 amino acids long. Germline V gene data show CDR1 as MDHEN and CDR2 as SYDVKM. DNA of the CDR3: TGTGCCAGCAGTTTACCCGTCAGGGCGAATGAGCAGTTCTTC. Its protein product is CASSLPVRANEQFF.

CDR3 sequence reads: CASSNGDRSSYEQYF. In nucleotides, the CDR3 is TGTGCCAGTAGTAATGGGGACAGGAGCTCCTACGAGCAGTACTTC. The chain has TRBV19 and TRBJ2-7, with 8 bases fitting TRBD1. This CDR3 has 15 residues. Looked up from germline, CDR1 is LNHDA and CDR2 is SQIVND (reference sequence). V shed 4 bases and J 0 bases; nucleotides not matched to a gene: 5.

For the CDR3, the DNA is TGTGCCAGTAGTATAGTGGCCGGACAGGGGATAGGCCATTTCTACAATGAGCAGTTCTTC. Protein product: CASSIVAGQGIGHFYNEQFF. The chain has TRBV19 and TRBJ2-1; 9 positions match TRBD1. The CDR3 has 20 amino acids. V shed 1 base and J 3 bases; nucleotides not matched to a gene: 16. Germline V lookup: CDR1 LNHDA, CDR2 SQIVND (reference sequence).